What follows are 28 T cell receptor beta chains derived from one specimen sequenced in a study of T cell clonality in common variable immunodeficiency. The assay was immunoSEQ multiplex PCR, and TCRdb's table has in-frame clones only and misses some. There are approximately 44,000 clones in the sample, none observed a single time. Sequencing input: peripheral blood mononuclear cells. The receptors were sampled from a person aged 18 to 75 in good health.

This clone was detected ten times or more. The sequenced fragment ends 3 residues before the CDR3 boundary, so the rest is inferred from the germline J gene. The V gene is TRBV28, the J gene TRBJ1-5; D gene unclear. This CDR3 spans 12 amino acids. The ends were cut back, 7 bases at V and 0 bases at J, with 4 bases in the middle. The germline V gene encodes CDR1 MDHEN and CDR2 SYDVKM. The covered CDR3 bases are TGTGCCAGCACACTTAGCAATCAGCCC. It codes for CASTLSNQP. The whole CDR3 reads CASTLSNQPQHF. Based on the CDR3 plus reference TRBV28 and TRBJ1-5, the full variable domain is DVKVTQSSRYLVKRTGEKVFLECVQDMDHENMFWYRQDPGLGLRLIYFSYDVKMKEKGDIPEGYSVSREKKERFSLILESASTNQTSMYLCASTLSNQPQHFGDGTRLSIL.

This clone was observed many times. The read terminates 3 residues before the CDR3 end, so the remaining end is supplied by the germline J gene. This chain links TRBV15 with TRBJ2-1; 10 bases agree with TRBD2. The CDR3 spans 17 residues. Losses at the gene ends were 1 base for V and 1 base for J; bases not matched to a gene: 4. Germline assignment: CDR1 LNHNV and CDR2 YYDKDF (reference sequence). The CDR3 bases that were read are TGTGCCACCAGCAGAGGCGGACTAGCGGCTTCCTACAATGAG. Its protein product is CATSRGGLAASYNE. The full CDR3 reads CATSRGGLAASYNEQFF.

This clone was found many times. The read ends 3 residues early relative to the CDR3; the germline J gene fills the gap. The chain links TRBV4-1 to TRBJ1-4, with unresolved D. The CDR3 covers 14 residues. The germline CDR1 and CDR2 sequences are MGHRA and YSYEKL. With 3 bases removed from V and 8 bases from J, the gap between germline ends came to 13 bases. The chain's CDR3 is CASSHVWRVEKLFF. The CDR3 bases that were read are TGCGCCAGCAGCCATGTTTGGAGGGTCGAAAAA.

This clone was counted many times. The CDR3 end falls 3 residues outside the read, so it is completed with the germline J gene. The chain has TRBV19 and TRBJ1-2; D is perhaps TRBD1 (6 bases). CDR1 is LNHDA and CDR2 is SQIVND in the germline V gene (reference sequence). The CDR3 covers 15 residues. Deletions cut 6 bases from V and 2 bases from J, with 16 bases between. The part of the CDR3 DNA that was read is TGTGCCAGTAGGGGAAACGACAGGTCGAACTATGGC. This codes for CASRGNDRSNYG. The full CDR3 protein is CASRGNDRSNYGYTF.

This clone appeared many times. The CDR3 end falls 3 residues outside the read, so it is completed with the germline J gene. The chain recombines TRBV18 with TRBJ1-5; TRBD1 matches 9 bases. Trimming at V came to 10 bases and at J to 5 bases, leaving 9 bases not matched to a gene. The CDR3 consists of 14 residues. Germline CDR1 KGHSH, CDR2 LQKENI. The sequenced part of the CDR3 DNA is TGTGCCACCTCGAGTACAGGGGGCTATCAGCCC. It codes for CATSSTGGYQP. The CDR3 reads in full as CATSSTGGYQPQHF. The whole variable domain, filled in from reference TRBV18 and TRBJ1-5, reads NAGVMQNPRHLVRRRGQEARLRCSPMKGHSHVYWYRQLPEEGLKFMVYLQKENIIDESGMPKERFSAEFPKEGPSILRIQQVVRGDSAAYFCATSSTGGYQPQHFGDGTRLSIL.

This clone was seen ten or more times. The DNA ends 3 residues before the CDR3 does, and the rest of the CDR3 is filled in from the germline J gene. V usage is TRBV20-1 and J usage is TRBJ2-7; D is unclear. The germline V and J ends were trimmed by 2 bases and 2 bases, with 7 bases remaining between them. The CDR3 is 12 amino acids. The germline V gene encodes CDR1 DFQATT and CDR2 SNEGSKA (reference sequence). The sequenced part of the CDR3 DNA is TGCAGTGCTAGATCAAGGCCCTACGAG. Its translation: CSARSRPYE. The whole CDR3 region reads CSARSRPYEQYF.

This clone was seen ten or more times. The CDR3 reads CASSMAGGGTEAFF. The CDR3 DNA, read in part, is TGTGCCAGCAGCATGGCAGGGGGCGGAACTGAA. The chain uses TRBV9 and TRBJ1-1, with 8 bases that match TRBD1. The read gets to within 3 residues of the CDR3 end, and the germline J gene fills in the rest. The CDR3 totals 14 residues. Germline CDR1 reads SGDLS; CDR2 reads YYNGEE. J gave up 5 bases and V 4 bases, and 7 bases lay outside the gene matches.

This clone was observed at least ten times. Sequencing ends 3 residues short of the CDR3 end; the germline J gene provides the rest. The V gene is TRBV19, the J gene TRBJ1-4; 7 bases are a match to TRBD1. The V and J ends lost 4 bases and 8 bases, in that order; junction bases with no gene match: 4. The CDR3 is 13 residues long. Looked up from germline, CDR1 is LNHDA and CDR2 is SQIVND (reference sequence). CDR3: CASSTTGVEKLFF. CDR3 DNA (partial): TGTGCCAGTAGTACTACAGGGGTGGAAAAA.

This clone was detected many times. The read ends 3 residues early relative to the CDR3; the germline J gene fills the gap. V is TRBV10-3 and J is TRBJ2-7; D might be TRBD1 (5 bases). The germline CDR1 and CDR2 sequences are ENHRY and SYGVKD. V shed 6 bases and J shed 0 bases, with 12 bases lying between them. The CDR3 runs to 14 residues. CDR3 DNA (partial): TGTGCCATCAGCGCCCCAGGGTCCTCCTACGAG. Residues: CAISAPGSSYE. The whole CDR3 sequence reads CAISAPGSSYEQYF.

Turning to this clone: The read terminates 3 residues before the CDR3 end, so the remaining end is supplied by the germline J gene. J is TRBJ1-3 and V is TRBV2, with 10 nucleotides matching TRBD1. Germline V gene lookup returns CDR1 SNHLY and CDR2 FYNNEI. The CDR3 spans 15 residues. V was clipped by 6 bases and J by 0 bases; unmatched bases: 2. The CDR3 bases that were read are TGTGCCAGCAGGACAGGGGGCAGCTCTGGAAACACC. Amino acid sequence: CASRTGGSSGNT. The full CDR3 sequence reads CASRTGGSSGNTIYF.

This clone was recorded at least ten times. The read comes to an end 3 residues before the CDR3 does, leaving the germline J gene to fill in the end. The chain uses TRBV20-1 and TRBJ1-4, with 8 positions matching TRBD1. In germline, CDR1 is DFQATT, CDR2 SNEGSKA (reference sequence). This CDR3 is built from 13 residues. The DNA read from the CDR3 is TGCAGTGCTAGTGCCGCCACAGGGGGTCAA. Protein product: CSASAATGGQ. The CDR3 as a whole reads CSASAATGGQLFF.

This clone was recorded at least ten times. The read gets to within 3 residues of the CDR3 end, and the germline J gene fills in the rest. This rearrangement joins TRBV4-2 to TRBJ2-6; possibly TRBD1 for D (6 bases). Germline CDR1 is LGHNA and CDR2 is YNFKEQ. This CDR3 contains 18 residues. The V gene lost 3 bases and the J gene lost 0 bases, with 15 bases spanning the gap. CDR3 loop: CASSHTGPSFSGANVLTF. Partial CDR3 DNA: TGTGCCAGCAGCCATACAGGGCCCTCCTTCTCTGGGGCCAACGTC.

This clone showed up many times. The read terminates 3 residues before the CDR3 end, so the remaining end is supplied by the germline J gene. This chain joins TRBV19 and TRBJ2-5; maybe TRBD1 (5 bases). Germline CDR1 and CDR2: LNHDA and SQIVND (reference sequence). The CDR3 length is 12 residues. Trimming cost V 6 bases and J 4 bases, with 9 bases left between them. The CDR3: CASRGRAETQYF. The sequenced CDR3 bases are TGTGCCAGTAGGGGGCGCGCAGAGACC.

This clone was seen ten or more times. The read is 3 residues too short to cover the CDR3 end, so that end is filled in from the germline J gene. The chain has TRBV12-3 or TRBV12-4 and TRBJ2-7; unclear D gene. V was shortened by 5 bases and J by 0 bases, with 8 bases between the two germline ends. This CDR3 comprises 13 residues. CDR3 DNA (partial): TGTGCCAGCAGTCCGGTCCTCTCCTACGAG. Its protein product is CASSPVLSYE. The CDR3 reads in full as CASSPVLSYEQYF.

This clone occurred many times. The CDR3 is cut off 3 residues early in the read; its end comes from the germline J gene. The genes are TRBV29-1 and TRBJ2-2, with 8 bases fitting TRBD2. After removal of 4 bases from V and 6 bases from J, the junction contained 7 bases not matched to a gene. The CDR3 is made up of 14 amino acids. Germline loops: CDR1 SQVTM, CDR2 ANQGSEA. The part of the CDR3 DNA that was read is TGCAGCGTTGCCGGGACTAGTCTGGCCGGGGAG. Amino acids: CSVAGTSLAGE. The full CDR3 sequence reads CSVAGTSLAGELFF.

Many counts were recorded for this clone. The sequence runs out 3 residues before the end of the CDR3; the remainder is reconstructed from the germline J gene. The chain uses TRBV19 and TRBJ1-5, with 7 bases lining up with TRBD1. Losses at the gene ends were 3 bases for V and 3 bases for J; bases not matched to a gene: 8. Per the germline V gene, CDR1 is LNHDA and CDR2 is SQIVND (reference sequence). CDR3 length: 16 amino acids. The CDR3 DNA, read in part, is TGTGCCAGTAGTATTGTACCGACAGGGCTCAATCAGCCC. It yields the protein CASSIVPTGLNQP. The entire CDR3 protein reads CASSIVPTGLNQPQHF.

Points on this clone: From the germline J gene comes the end of the CDR3, since the read stops 3 residues before it. The chain carries TRBV18 and TRBJ1-1, with unresolved D. Trimming removed 3 bases from V and 1 base from J, with 6 bases in between. In germline, CDR1 is KGHSH, CDR2 LQKENI. CDR3 length: 13 residues. CDR3 region: CASSPGWNTEAFF. The CDR3 bases that were read are TGTGCCAGCTCACCCGGTTGGAACACTGAA.

This clone was observed many times. Read coverage stops 3 residues before the CDR3 terminus; the germline J gene supplies the remainder. V and J are TRBV2 and TRBJ2-7; D perhaps matches TRBD2 (6 bases). Trimming stripped 11 bases from V and 2 bases from J, with 16 bases between. CDR3 length equals 13 residues. The germline gives CDR1 SNHLY, CDR2 FYNNEI. The covered CDR3 bases are TGTGCCTCCCACCGGGGGTATCCCTACGAG. Translated: CASHRGYPYE. The whole CDR3 sequence is CASHRGYPYEQYF.

This clone was counted ten times or more. The sequence runs out 3 residues before the end of the CDR3; the remainder is reconstructed from the germline J gene. The chain has TRBV18 and TRBJ1-1; no reliable D call. V was shortened by 8 bases and J by 1 base, with 14 bases between the two germline ends. The germline CDR1 and CDR2 sequences are KGHSH and LQKENI. The CDR3 sequence is 14 residues long. The sequenced part of the CDR3 DNA is TGTGCCAGCACACATCAAACGCGGAACACTGAA. The encoded protein is CASTHQTRNTE. The entire CDR3 is CASTHQTRNTEAFF.

This clone was recorded many times. The CDR3 is cut off 3 residues early in the read; its end comes from the germline J gene. The chain uses TRBV6-1 and TRBJ2-1, with 9 bases lining up with TRBD2. The length of the CDR3 is 15 residues. The V and J ends lost 0 bases and 4 bases, in that order; junction bases with no gene match: 1. The germline V gene has CDR1 MNHNS and CDR2 SASEGT. The part of the CDR3 DNA that was read is TGTGCCAGCAGTGAAGCTAGCGGGAGTTACAATGAG. It yields the protein CASSEASGSYNE. The CDR3 in full is CASSEASGSYNEQFF.

At least ten counts were recorded for this clone. The CDR3 end falls 3 residues outside the read, so it is completed with the germline J gene. This chain links TRBV7-7 with TRBJ2-3; 8 bases agree with TRBD2. Per germline, CDR1 SSHAT and CDR2 FNYEAQ (reference sequence). The CDR3 covers 15 residues. V was clipped by 2 bases and J by 0 bases; unmatched bases: 1. The chain's CDR3 is CASSLSSGSTDTQYF. The CDR3 DNA, read in part, is TGTGCCAGCAGCTTATCTAGCGGGAGCACAGATACG.

This clone has a count of ten or more. The read terminates 3 residues ahead of where the CDR3 ends, so the germline J gene completes it. This chain joins TRBV20-1 and TRBJ2-3, with 7 bases lining up with TRBD2. Trimming removed 5 bases from V and 1 base from J; junction bases left unmatched: 9. This CDR3 is 15 amino acids long. Germline values: CDR1 DFQATT, CDR2 SNEGSKA (reference sequence). The covered CDR3 bases are TGCAGTGCTTCCCAGACTAGCTGGCGCACAGATACG. This gives the protein CSASQTSWRTDT. The CDR3 as a whole reads CSASQTSWRTDTQYF.

This clone was seen many times. Sequencing ends 3 residues short of the CDR3 end; the germline J gene provides the rest. V is TRBV28 and J is TRBJ1-1, with D hard to call. Trimming cost V 8 bases and J 3 bases, with 13 bases left between them. Germline CDR1 MDHEN, CDR2 SYDVKM. The CDR3 consists of 13 residues. The CDR3 loop reads CASQVTRDTEAFF. The CDR3 DNA, read in part, is TGTGCCAGCCAGGTTACGAGGGACACTGAA.

This clone was seen at least ten times. The read terminates 3 residues before the CDR3 end, so the remaining end is supplied by the germline J gene. The chain recombines TRBV2 with TRBJ2-4; D gene ambiguous. CDR3 length equals 13 residues. Germline CDR1 reads SNHLY; CDR2 reads FYNNEI. The CDR3 is CASSERETPRQYF. CDR3 DNA, as far as it was read: TGTGCCAGCAGTGAACGAGAGACTCCACGT.

This clone was picked up many times. The observed sequence ends 3 residues before the CDR3 terminus, with the missing tail filled in from the germline J gene. The genes are TRBV5-1 and TRBJ1-2; 12 positions agree with TRBD1. Germline values: CDR1 SGHRS, CDR2 YFSETQ. With 4 bases clipped from V and 5 bases from J, the junction kept 3 bases outside the gene matches. The length of the CDR3 is 14 residues. This CDR3 reads CASSPGQGAYGYTF. Incomplete CDR3 DNA: TGCGCCAGCAGCCCGGGACAGGGGGCTTATGGC. Variable domain in full (rest from reference TRBV5-1 and TRBJ1-2): KAGVTQTPRYLIKTRGQQVTLSCSPISGHRSVSWYQQTPGQGLQFLFEYFSETQRNKGNFPGRFSGRQFSNSRSEMNVSTLELGDSALYLCASSPGQGAYGYTFGSGTRLTVV.

This clone was recorded many times. The CDR3 is cut off 3 residues early in the read; its end comes from the germline J gene. The gene calls are TRBV7-6 and TRBJ1-2, with TRBD1 as a possible D gene (6 bases). V was shortened by 1 base and J by 7 bases, with 16 bases between the two germline ends. Per germline, CDR1 SGHVS and CDR2 FNYEAQ. This CDR3 has 15 amino acids. The part of the CDR3 DNA that was read is TGTGCCAGCAGCTTAGGGACAGCCACCGGTCTTGGC. Amino acids: CASSLGTATGLG. The full CDR3 protein is CASSLGTATGLGYTF. Supplemented by reference TRBV7-6 and TRBJ1-2, the full variable domain reads GAGVSQSPRYKVTKRGQDVALRCDPISGHVSLYWYRQALGQGPEFLTYFNYEAQQDKSGLPNDRFSAERPEGSISTLTIQRTEQRDSAMYRCASSLGTATGLGYTFGSGTRLTVV.

Many counts were recorded for this clone. The read finishes 3 residues shy of the CDR3 end, and the germline J gene is used to complete it. The rearrangement uses TRBV4-1 and TRBJ2-3; 7 bases are a match to TRBD2. Losses at the gene ends were 1 base for V and 0 bases for J; bases not matched to a gene: 7. Germline CDR1 MGHRA, CDR2 YSYEKL. The CDR3 sequence is 17 residues long. Partial CDR3 DNA: TGCGCCAGCAGCCAAGTAGCTAGCGGCGTGAGCACAGATACG. Its translation is CASSQVASGVSTDT. In full, the CDR3 is CASSQVASGVSTDTQYF.

This clone was counted at least ten times. Read sequence stops 3 residues before the CDR3 end, and the germline J gene provides the missing end. V gene TRBV11-3 combines with J gene TRBJ2-7, with D possibly being TRBD1 (5 bases). This CDR3 is built from 14 residues. Germline assignment: CDR1 SGHNT and CDR2 YENEEA. Trimming left V 3 bases short and J 2 bases short, with 11 bases between. The part of the CDR3 DNA that was read is TGTGCCAGCAGCTTCGACAGAATTCCCTACGAG. Translated, it gives CASSFDRIPYE. In full, the CDR3 reads CASSFDRIPYEQYF.